This entry lists 4 T cell receptor beta chains sequenced from one sample in a study of cytomegalovirus exposure and HLA in healthy donors. Primers included in the PCR were 60 Vbeta and 13 Jbeta primers. Libraries were prepared by immunoSEQ multiplex PCR; TCRdb keeps only in-frame clonotypes and omits some of them. The table includes approximately 50,000 clones, about 81% detected once. Sequencing was done on a sample of PBMCs. These TCRs come from a boy between 5 and 17 years old in good health and CMV-seropositive.

V usage is TRBV6-1 and J usage is TRBJ1-6; 10 bases map to TRBD1. CDR3 length: 14 residues. Germline CDR1 reads MNHNS; CDR2 reads SASEGT. J lost 9 bases, V lost 7 bases, and 6 bases had no gene match. CDR3 coding DNA: TGTGCCAGCACTCGGACAGGGGGGGGTTCACCCCTCCACTTT. As protein: CASTRTGGGSPLHF.

This clone has just a few counts. Here the CDR3 DNA reads TGTGCCACCAGCGTCGGGGGATCCTACGAGCAGTACTTC. Translation: CATSVGGSYEQYF. This chain uses TRBV15 with TRBJ2-7; a possible D gene is TRBD2 (6 bases). The germline gives CDR1 LNHNV, CDR2 YYDKDF (reference sequence). CDR3 size: 13 residues. The V end was cut by 5 bases, the J end by 1 base, with 9 bases between.

This chain links TRBV25-1 with TRBJ2-7; 7 nucleotides line up with TRBD1. Germline CDR1 is MGHDK and CDR2 is SYGVNS. V shed 3 bases and J 2 bases; nucleotides not matched to a gene: 10. The CDR3 totals 16 residues. In nucleotides, the CDR3 is TGTGCCAGCAGTGACCCCAGACAGGGAAACGCCTACGAGCAGTACTTC. Its protein product is CASSDPRQGNAYEQYF.

J is TRBJ2-2 and V is TRBV6-1; maybe TRBD2 (5 bases). CDR1 and CDR2 from the germline V gene are MNHNS and SASEGT. The CDR3 spans 15 residues. V was clipped by 2 bases and J by 8 bases, with 15 bases between them. The CDR3 DNA reads TGTGCCAGCAGTGAATCTGTTTCCGGCGGGGGGGAGCTGTTTTTT. Amino acids: CASSESVSGGGELFF.